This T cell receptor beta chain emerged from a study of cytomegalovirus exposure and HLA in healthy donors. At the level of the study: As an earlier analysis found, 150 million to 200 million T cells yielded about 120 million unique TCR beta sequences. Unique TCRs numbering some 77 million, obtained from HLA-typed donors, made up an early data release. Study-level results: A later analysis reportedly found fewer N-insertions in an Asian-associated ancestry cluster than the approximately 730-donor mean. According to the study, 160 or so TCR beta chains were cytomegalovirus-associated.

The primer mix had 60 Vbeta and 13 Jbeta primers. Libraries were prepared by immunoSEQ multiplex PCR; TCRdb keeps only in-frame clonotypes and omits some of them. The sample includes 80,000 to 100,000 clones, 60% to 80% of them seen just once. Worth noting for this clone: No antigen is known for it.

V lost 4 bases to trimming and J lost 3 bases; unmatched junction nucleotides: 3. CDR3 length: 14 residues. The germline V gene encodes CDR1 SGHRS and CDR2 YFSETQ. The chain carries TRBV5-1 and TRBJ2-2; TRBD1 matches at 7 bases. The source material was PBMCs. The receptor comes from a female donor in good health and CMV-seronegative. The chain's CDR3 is CASSGDSHTGELFF. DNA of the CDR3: TGCGCCAGCAGCGGGGACAGTCACACCGGGGAGCTGTTTTTT.